The 20 T cell receptor beta chains below all came from one sample that was sequenced in a study of T cell repertoires in cytomegalovirus infection. TCRdb recomputed calls from the reads with MiXCR, one row per CDR3 protein. The data contain under 300,000 distinct CDR3 sequences, 10% to 15% of them singletons. The sample was PBMCs. The receptors originated from a human donor in good health (CMV status not recorded). Some clones in this sample may be carry-over from other donors' samples.

This clonotype was counted ten times or more. The V gene is TRBV28, the J gene TRBJ1-5; D perhaps matches TRBD1 (6 bases). The V and J ends lost 6 bases and 0 bases respectively, with 12 bases between them. The CDR3 extends over 15 amino acids. Germline V CDR1 and CDR2: MDHEN, SYDVKM. In nucleotides, the CDR3 is TGTGCCAGCAGCCATGGACAGTATAGCAATCAGCCCCAGCATTTT. Protein sequence: CASSHGQYSNQPQHF.

This clonotype was counted at least ten times. The chain carries TRBV6-2 or TRBV6-3 and TRBJ2-3; no firm D call. This CDR3 has 14 residues. V gave up 2 bases and J gave up 2 bases, with 8 bases separating them. Per germline, CDR1 MNHEY and CDR2 SVGEGT. In DNA form, the CDR3 reads TGTGCCAGCAGTTACGGGCCCTTCACAGATACGCAGTATTTT. Protein sequence: CASSYGPFTDTQYF.

This clonotype was counted between two and nine times. The chain employs TRBV29-1 and TRBJ2-3; D is uncertain. The CDR3 contains 11 residues. Germline-derived CDR1 and CDR2 are SQVTM and ANQGSEA. Trimming removed 4 bases at V and 5 bases at J, with 7 bases between. CDR3 residues: CSVGFGDTQYF. The CDR3 nucleotides read TGCAGCGTTGGCTTCGGAGATACGCAGTATTTT.

This clonotype was counted ten times or more. The CDR3 DNA is TGTGCCAGCAGCTCCCGGACTGACAGAGGAACGCAGTATTTT. This gives the protein CASSSRTDRGTQYF. The gene calls are TRBV7-2 and TRBJ2-3, with D perhaps given as TRBD1 or TRBD2 (5 bases each). V lost 4 bases to trimming and J lost 9 bases, with 17 bases between them. CDR3 size: 14 residues. The germline V gene encodes CDR1 SGHTA and CDR2 FQGNSA.

The V and J genes are TRBV20-1 and TRBJ2-7, with 16 bases aligning to TRBD2. Germline V gene sequence: CDR1 DFQATT, CDR2 SNEGSKA (reference sequence). V was clipped by 6 bases and J by 2 bases; unmatched bases: 7. This CDR3 contains 16 residues. This CDR3 reads CSAKGLAGGHPYEQYF. DNA for the CDR3: TGCAGTGCCAAGGGACTAGCGGGAGGGCATCCCTACGAGCAGTACTTC.

This clonotype was recorded at least ten times. The V call is TRBV7-9, the J call TRBJ1-1, with D maybe TRBD1 (5 bases). CDR3 length equals 11 residues. Germline V gene data show CDR1 as SEHNR and CDR2 as FQNEAQ (reference sequence). V was cut by 1 base and J by 10 bases, with 7 bases left in between. The CDR3 loop is CASSLGQGAFF. As DNA, the CDR3 is TGTGCCAGCAGCTTAGGGCAGGGAGCTTTCTTT.

In its sample, this clonotype was seen many times. This chain connects TRBV7-2 to TRBJ1-1, with D perhaps TRBD1 (5 bases). CDR3 length equals 13 residues. Deletions cut 1 base from V and 8 bases from J, with 11 bases between. The germline V gene has CDR1 SGHTA and CDR2 FQGNSA. Here the CDR3 DNA reads TGTGCCAGCAGCTTAGATCCGGGGACCGAAGCTTTCTTT. It is translated as CASSLDPGTEAFF.

The chain joins TRBV2 to TRBJ2-7, with 7 bases fitting TRBD2. The junction had 0 bases not matched to a gene; V was cut back by 1 base and J by 3 bases. Germline lookup yields CDR1 SNHLY and CDR2 FYNNEI. This CDR3 is 13 amino acids long. The CDR3 nucleotides are TGTGCCAGCAGTGAAGGGACTAGCTACGAGCAGTACTTC. Translation gives CASSEGTSYEQYF.

This clonotype was counted many times. This rearrangement joins TRBV7-3 to TRBJ2-3; D gene ambiguous. Between the trimmed V and J ends, which lost 4 bases and 6 bases, there was a span of 11 bases. The CDR3 is made up of 13 amino acids. Germline values: CDR1 SGHTA, CDR2 FQGTGA. CDR3 sequence: CASSSDPRDTQYF. DNA of the CDR3: TGTGCCAGCAGCTCGGACCCAAGGGATACGCAGTATTTT.

With regard to this clonotype: This may be a read error, as it is one base from a much larger clone. The J gene is TRBJ2-3, the V gene TRBV12-3 or TRBV12-4; D might be TRBD2 (6 bases). This CDR3 region has 14 residues. CDR3 sequence (DNA): TGTGCCAGCAGACCTGCGGGGAGCACAGATACGCAGGATTTT. It yields the protein CASRPAGSTDTQDF.

J is TRBJ2-1 and V is TRBV19, with D tentatively TRBD1 (5 bases). Germline CDR1 and CDR2: LNHDA and SQIVND (reference sequence). V gave up 3 bases and J gave up 9 bases, with 21 bases separating them. The CDR3 is 16 residues long. The chain's CDR3 is CASSIPQGGYLGEQFF. Written as DNA, the CDR3 is TGTGCCAGTAGTATCCCCCAGGGTGGGTATTTGGGTGAGCAGTTCTTC.

The chain joins TRBV28 to TRBJ2-7; 10 nucleotides align to TRBD1. V dropped 5 bases and J dropped 2; count of bases not matched to a gene: 6. The CDR3 loop spans 15 amino acids. Germline-derived CDR1 and CDR2 are MDHEN and SYDVKM. The CDR3 loop is CASSTPGQGTYEQYF. Here the CDR3 DNA reads TGTGCCAGCAGTACACCGGGACAGGGGACCTACGAGCAGTACTTC. Combining the CDR3 with reference TRBV28 and TRBJ2-7 gives the whole variable domain DVKVTQSSRYLVKRTGEKVFLECVQDMDHENMFWYRQDPGLGLRLIYFSYDVKMKEKGDIPEGYSVSREKKERFSLILESASTNQTSMYLCASSTPGQGTYEQYFGPGTRLTVT.

This clonotype showed up many times. V is TRBV7-2 and J is TRBJ2-7; D not certain. The CDR3 runs 14 residues. CDR1 is SGHTA, CDR2 FQGNSA, per germline. The V and J ends lost 1 base and 0 bases respectively, with 7 bases between them. CDR3 region: CASSLDGYSYEQYF. The CDR3 DNA follows: TGTGCCAGCAGCTTAGACGGGTACTCCTACGAGCAGTACTTC.

This clonotype occurred many times. One end of the junction fails to match germline, which may point to a read error. The chain links TRBV7-2 to TRBJ2-2; 7 nucleotides match TRBD2. CDR3 length: 15 residues. The germline gives CDR1 SGHTA, CDR2 FQGNSA. The chain's CDR3 is CASSLAAMNTGELFF. The CDR3 nucleotides are TGTGCCAGCAGCCTAGCGGCCATGAACACCGGGGAGCTGTTTTTT. Together with reference TRBV7-2 and TRBJ2-2, the CDR3 gives the full variable domain: GAGVSQSPSNKVTEKGKDVELRCDPISGHTALYWYRQSLGQGLEFLIYFQGNSAPDKSGLPSDRFSAERTGGSVSTLTIQRTQQEDSAVYLCASSLAAMNTGELFFGEGSRLTVL.

This clonotype was counted at least ten times. The chain links TRBV7-2 to TRBJ2-7; unclear D gene. With 4 bases removed from V and 0 bases from J, the gap between germline ends came to 7 bases. The CDR3 loop spans 13 amino acids. CDR1 is SGHTA, CDR2 FQGNSA, per germline. CDR3 nucleotide sequence: TGTGCCAGCAGCTCGCTTTTCTCCTACGAGCAGTACTTC. Translation: CASSSLFSYEQYF.

This clonotype was seen only a few times. The chain has TRBV7-8 and TRBJ1-1; D perhaps matches TRBD1 (6 bases). This CDR3 comprises 14 residues. With 3 bases removed from V and 2 bases from J, the gap between germline ends came to 10 bases. CDR1 is SGHVS and CDR2 is FQNEAQ in the germline V gene. CDR3 protein: CASSLGHPNTEAFF. The CDR3 bases are TGTGCCAGCAGCTTGGGACACCCCAACACTGAAGCTTTCTTT.

A few counts support this clonotype. The chain recombines TRBV5-1 with TRBJ1-3, with D maybe TRBD1 (6 bases). The ends were cut back, 3 bases at V and 4 bases at J, with 8 bases in the middle. The CDR3 is 13 amino acids. The germline gives CDR1 SGHRS, CDR2 YFSETQ. The CDR3 DNA follows: TGCGCCAGCAGCTCCCAGGGGGGAAACACCATATATTTT. Amino acids: CASSSQGGNTIYF.

The chain couples TRBV10-3 to TRBJ2-1; 8 bases are shared with TRBD1. CDR3 size: 13 residues. J gave up 8 bases and V 3 bases, and 3 bases lay outside the gene matches. Germline CDR1 is ENHRY and CDR2 is SYGVKD. The CDR3 here is CAISEGQGYEQFF. CDR3 coding DNA: TGTGCCATCAGTGAAGGACAGGGCTATGAGCAGTTCTTC.

This clonotype was seen more than once but under ten times. The V call is TRBV2, the J call TRBJ2-1; 14 nucleotides agree with TRBD2. J was trimmed by 7 bases and V by 7 bases; bases with no gene match: 3. The CDR3 sequence is 14 residues long. Germline CDR1 and CDR2: SNHLY and FYNNEI. CDR3 region: CASTGTSGRNEQFF. The CDR3 region has the DNA TGTGCCAGCACCGGGACTAGCGGGAGAAATGAGCAGTTCTTC.

This clonotype has at least ten counts. V usage is TRBV7-3 and J usage is TRBJ2-2, with D unclear. The CDR3 is 16 residues long. Trimming took off 2 bases at V and 1 base at J, with 11 bases between the two ends. Germline CDR1 reads SGHTA; CDR2 reads FQGTGA. This chain's CDR3 is CASSLPSQLNTGELFF. CDR3 nucleotides: TGTGCCAGCAGCTTACCATCACAGCTGAACACCGGGGAGCTGTTTTTT.